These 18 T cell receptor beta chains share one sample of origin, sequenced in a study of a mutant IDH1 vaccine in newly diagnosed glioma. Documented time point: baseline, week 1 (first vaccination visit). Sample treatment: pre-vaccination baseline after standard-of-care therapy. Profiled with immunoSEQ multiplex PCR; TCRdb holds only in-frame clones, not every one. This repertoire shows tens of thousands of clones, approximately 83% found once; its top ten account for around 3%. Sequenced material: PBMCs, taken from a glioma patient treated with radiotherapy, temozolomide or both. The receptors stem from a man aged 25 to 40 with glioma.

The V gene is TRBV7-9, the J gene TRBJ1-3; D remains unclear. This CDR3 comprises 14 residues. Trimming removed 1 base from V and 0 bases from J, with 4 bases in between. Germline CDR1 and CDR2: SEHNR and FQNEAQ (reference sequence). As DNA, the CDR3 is TGTGCCAGCAGCTTAGAGGACTCTGGAAACACCATATATTTT. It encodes CASSLEDSGNTIYF.

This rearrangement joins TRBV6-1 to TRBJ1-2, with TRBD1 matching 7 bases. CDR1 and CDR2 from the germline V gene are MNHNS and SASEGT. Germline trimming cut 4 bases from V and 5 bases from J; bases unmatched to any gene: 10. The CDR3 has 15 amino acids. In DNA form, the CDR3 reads TGTGCCAGCAGTGTGGGGACAGTGGCACCGTATGGCTACACCTTC. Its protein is CASSVGTVAPYGYTF.

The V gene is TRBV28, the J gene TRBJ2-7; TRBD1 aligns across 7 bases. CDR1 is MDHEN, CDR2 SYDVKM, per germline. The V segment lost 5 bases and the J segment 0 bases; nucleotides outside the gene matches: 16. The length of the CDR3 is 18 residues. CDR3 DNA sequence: TGTGCCAGCAGTCCCGGAATTGCCAGGGGGAAAAACTCCTACGAGCAGTACTTC. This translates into CASSPGIARGKNSYEQYF.

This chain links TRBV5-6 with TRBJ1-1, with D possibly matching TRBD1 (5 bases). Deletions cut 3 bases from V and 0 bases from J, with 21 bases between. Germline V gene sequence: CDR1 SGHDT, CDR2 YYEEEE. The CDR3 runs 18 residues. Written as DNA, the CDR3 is TGTGCCAGCAGCTCCGACAGACCCCTGTCGAGTATGAACACTGAAGCTTTCTTT. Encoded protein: CASSSDRPLSSMNTEAFF.

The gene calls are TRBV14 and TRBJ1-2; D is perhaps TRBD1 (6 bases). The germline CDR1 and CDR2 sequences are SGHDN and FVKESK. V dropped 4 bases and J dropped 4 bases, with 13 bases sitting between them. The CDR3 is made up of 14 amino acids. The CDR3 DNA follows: TGTGCCAGCAGCCGGAACAGGGCGGGCTATGGCTACACCTTC. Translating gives CASSRNRAGYGYTF.

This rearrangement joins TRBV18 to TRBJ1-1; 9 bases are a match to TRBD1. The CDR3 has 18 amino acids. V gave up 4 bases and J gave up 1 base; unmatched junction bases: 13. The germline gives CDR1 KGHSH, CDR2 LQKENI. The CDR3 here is CASSLLETGGRGNTEAFF. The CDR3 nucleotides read TGTGCCAGCTCACTCTTGGAGACAGGGGGTCGAGGGAACACTGAAGCTTTCTTT.

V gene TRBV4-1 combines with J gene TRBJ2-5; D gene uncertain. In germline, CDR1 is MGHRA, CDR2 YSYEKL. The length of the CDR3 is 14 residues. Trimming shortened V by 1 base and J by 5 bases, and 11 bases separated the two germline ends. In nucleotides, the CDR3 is TGCGCCAGCAGCCAAGTTCTGGTATTTGAGACCCAGTACTTC. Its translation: CASSQVLVFETQYF.

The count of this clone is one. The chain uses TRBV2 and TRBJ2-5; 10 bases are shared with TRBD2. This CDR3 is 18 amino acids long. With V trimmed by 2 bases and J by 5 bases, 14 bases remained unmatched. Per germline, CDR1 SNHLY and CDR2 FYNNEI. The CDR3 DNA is TGTGCCAGCAGTGAAAAAACTAGCGGGGACCGTGATAGGGAGACCCAGTACTTC. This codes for CASSEKTSGDRDRETQYF.

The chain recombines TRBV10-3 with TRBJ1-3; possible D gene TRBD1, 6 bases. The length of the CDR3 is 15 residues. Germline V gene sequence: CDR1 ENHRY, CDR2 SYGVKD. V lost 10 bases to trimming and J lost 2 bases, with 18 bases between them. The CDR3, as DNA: TGTGCCAACGCACCGGGACACCCTCCTGGAAACACCATATATTTT. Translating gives CANAPGHPPGNTIYF.

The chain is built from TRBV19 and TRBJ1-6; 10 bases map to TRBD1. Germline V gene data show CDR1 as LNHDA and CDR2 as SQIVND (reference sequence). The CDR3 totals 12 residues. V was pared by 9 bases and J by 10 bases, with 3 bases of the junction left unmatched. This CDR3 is CASRDRGSPLHF. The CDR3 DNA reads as TGTGCCAGCCGGGACAGGGGATCACCCCTCCACTTT.

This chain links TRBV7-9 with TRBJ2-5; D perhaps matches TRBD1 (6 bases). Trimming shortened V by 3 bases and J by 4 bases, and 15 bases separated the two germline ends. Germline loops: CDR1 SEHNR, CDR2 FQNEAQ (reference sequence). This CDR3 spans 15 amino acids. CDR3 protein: CASSFPSSGVETQYF. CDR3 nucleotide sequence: TGTGCCAGCAGCTTCCCCTCCTCAGGGGTAGAGACCCAGTACTTC.

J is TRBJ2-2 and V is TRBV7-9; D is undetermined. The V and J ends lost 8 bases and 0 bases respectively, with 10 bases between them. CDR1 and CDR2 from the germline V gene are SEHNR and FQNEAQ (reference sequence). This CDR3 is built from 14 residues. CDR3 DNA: TGTGCCAGCGTCCCGGACGCGAACACCGGGGAGCTGTTTTTT. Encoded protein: CASVPDANTGELFF.

The CDR3 here is CASSRSGLAGGQTGELFF. CDR3 sequence (DNA): TGCGCCAGCAGCCGATCGGGACTAGCGGGGGGGCAAACCGGGGAGCTGTTTTTT. The rearrangement links TRBV4-1 to TRBJ2-2; TRBD2 matches at 16 bases. Germline V CDR1 and CDR2: MGHRA, YSYEKL. The V and J ends lost 4 bases and 5 bases, in that order; junction bases with no gene match: 7. The CDR3 extends over 18 amino acids.

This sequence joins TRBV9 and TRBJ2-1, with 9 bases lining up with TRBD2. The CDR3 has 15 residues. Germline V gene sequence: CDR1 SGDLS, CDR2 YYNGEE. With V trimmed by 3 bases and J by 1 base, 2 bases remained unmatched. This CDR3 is CASSGGGASYNEQFF. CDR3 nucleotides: TGTGCCAGCAGCGGCGGGGGGGCTTCCTACAATGAGCAGTTCTTC.

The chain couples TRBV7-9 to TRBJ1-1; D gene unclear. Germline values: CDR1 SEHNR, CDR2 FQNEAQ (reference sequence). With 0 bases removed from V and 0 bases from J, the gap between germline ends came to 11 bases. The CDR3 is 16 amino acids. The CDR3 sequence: CASSLAGGRLNTEAFF. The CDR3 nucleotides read TGTGCCAGCAGCTTAGCAGGTGGCAGGTTGAACACTGAAGCTTTCTTT.

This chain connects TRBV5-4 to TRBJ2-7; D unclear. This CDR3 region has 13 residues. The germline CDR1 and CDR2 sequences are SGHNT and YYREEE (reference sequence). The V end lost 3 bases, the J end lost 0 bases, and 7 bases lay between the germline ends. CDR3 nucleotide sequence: TGTGCCAGCAGCTCCCCCCCCTCCTACGAGCAGTACTTC. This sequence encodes CASSSPPSYEQYF. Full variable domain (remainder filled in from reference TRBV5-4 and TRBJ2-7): ETGVTQSPTHLIKTRGQQVTLRCSSQSGHNTVSWYQQALGQGPQFIFQYYREEENGRGNFPPRFSGLQFPNYSSELNVNALELDDSALYLCASSSPPSYEQYFGPGTRLTVT.

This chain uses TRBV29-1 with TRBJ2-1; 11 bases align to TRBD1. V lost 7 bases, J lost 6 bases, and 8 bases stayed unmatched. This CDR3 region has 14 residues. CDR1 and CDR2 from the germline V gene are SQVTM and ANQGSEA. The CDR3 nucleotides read TGCAGCGCTCTGAGGACAGGGGGCATCAATGAGCAGTTCTTC. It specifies CSALRTGGINEQFF.

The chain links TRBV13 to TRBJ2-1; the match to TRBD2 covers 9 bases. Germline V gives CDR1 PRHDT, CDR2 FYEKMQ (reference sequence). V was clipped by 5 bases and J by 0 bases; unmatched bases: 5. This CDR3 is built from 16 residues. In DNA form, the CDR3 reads TGTGCCAGCAGCGGGCGACTAGCGGACTCCTACAATGAGCAGTTCTTC. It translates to CASSGRLADSYNEQFF.